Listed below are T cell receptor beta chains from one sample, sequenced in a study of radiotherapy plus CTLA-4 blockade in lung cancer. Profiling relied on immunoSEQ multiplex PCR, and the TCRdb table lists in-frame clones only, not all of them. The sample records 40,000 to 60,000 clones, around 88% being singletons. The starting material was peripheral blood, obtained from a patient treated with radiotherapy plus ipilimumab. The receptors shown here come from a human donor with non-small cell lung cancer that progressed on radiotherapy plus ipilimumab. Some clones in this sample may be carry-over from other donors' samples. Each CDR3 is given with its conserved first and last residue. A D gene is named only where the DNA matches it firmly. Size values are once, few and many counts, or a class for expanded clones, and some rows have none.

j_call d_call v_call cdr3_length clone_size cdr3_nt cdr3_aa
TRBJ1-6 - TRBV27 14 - TGTGCCAGCAGTTCGGGGGGATCTAATTCACCCCTCCACTTT CASSSGGSNSPLHF
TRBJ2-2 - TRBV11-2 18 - TGTGCCAGCAGCTTAGGTTTAGGAGCACAGGGTGGGACCGGGGAGCTGTTTTTT CASSLGLGAQGGTGELFF
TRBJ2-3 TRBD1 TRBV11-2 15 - TGTGCCAGCAGCCGGACAGGGGTCGGCACAGATACGCAGTATTTT CASSRTGVGTDTQYF
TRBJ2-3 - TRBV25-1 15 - TGTGCCAGCAGTGAATATAATGCTCGGAGAGATACGCAGTATTTT CASSEYNARRDTQYF
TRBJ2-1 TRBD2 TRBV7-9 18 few TGTGCCAGCAGCTTACCACCCCGACTAGCGGGAGCAAAGAATGAGCAGTTCTTC CASSLPPRLAGAKNEQFF
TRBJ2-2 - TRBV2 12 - TGTGCCAGCAGTACATACACCGGGGAGCTGTTTTTT CASSTYTGELFF
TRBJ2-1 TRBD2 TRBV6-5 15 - TGTGCCAGCAGTTACACGACGCTCGGGGGGGTAGAACAGTTCTTC CASSYTTLGGVEQFF
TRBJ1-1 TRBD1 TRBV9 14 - TGTGCCAGCAGCGTGGGACAGTACAACACTGAAGCTTTCTTT CASSVGQYNTEAFF
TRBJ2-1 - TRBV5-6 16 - TGTGCCAGCAGCGTTCGAACTAGTTGGGTGTACAATGAGCAGTTCTTC CASSVRTSWVYNEQFF
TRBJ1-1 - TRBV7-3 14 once TGTGCCAGCACCGCGGGTGGGTTGAACACTGAAGCTTTCTTT CASTAGGLNTEAFF
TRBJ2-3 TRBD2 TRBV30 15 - TGTGCCTGGAATGGGGGGAGGGTATCGCGAGATACGCAGTATTTT CAWNGGRVSRDTQYF
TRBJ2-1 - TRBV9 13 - TGTGCCAGCAGCGACCGACTAGATTCTGAGCAGTTCTTC CASSDRLDSEQFF
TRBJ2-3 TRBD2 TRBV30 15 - TGTGCCTGGGGGCGGGGGACTAGCGGGCTTGATACGCAGTATTTT CAWGRGTSGLDTQYF
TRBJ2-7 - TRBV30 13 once TGTGCCTGGAGACAGGCAGGGGACTACGAGCAGTACTTC CAWRQAGDYEQYF
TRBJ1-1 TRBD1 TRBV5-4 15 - TGTGCCAGCAGCTTAGAGGGGGCTTTGAACACTGAAGCTTTCTTT CASSLEGALNTEAFF
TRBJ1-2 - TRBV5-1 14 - TGCGCCAGCAGCGTAACGTCAGGGTCCTATGGCTACACCTTC CASSVTSGSYGYTF
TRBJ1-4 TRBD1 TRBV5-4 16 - TGTGCCAGCAGCCGTTCTGGGACAGGGGCTGGTGAAAAACTGTTTTTT CASSRSGTGAGEKLFF
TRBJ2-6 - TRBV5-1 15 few TGTGCCAGCAGCTTAGGGGTTTCTGGGGCCAACGTCCTGACTTTC CASSLGVSGANVLTF
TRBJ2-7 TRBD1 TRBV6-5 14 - TGTGCCAGCAGTACCGGGACAGGTGACTACGAGCAGTACTTC CASSTGTGDYEQYF
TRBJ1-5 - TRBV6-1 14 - TGTGCCAGCAGTGAAGTCAGGCCGAATCAGCCCCAGCATTTT CASSEVRPNQPQHF
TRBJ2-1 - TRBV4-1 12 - TGCGCCAGCAGCCAAGATCATAATGAGCAGTTCTTC CASSQDHNEQFF
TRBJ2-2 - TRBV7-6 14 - TGTGCCAGCAGATTAGGCTATGGCACCGGGGAGCTGTTTTTT CASRLGYGTGELFF
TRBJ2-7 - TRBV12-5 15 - TGTGCTAGTGGTTTGGAGGGCGGGGGCACCTACGAGCAGTACTTC CASGLEGGGTYEQYF
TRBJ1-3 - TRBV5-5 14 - TGTGCCAGCGGGCAATGGCAGGTTGGAAACACCATATATTTT CASGQWQVGNTIYF
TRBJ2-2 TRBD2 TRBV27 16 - TGTGCCAGCAGTCCACCAGCGGGAGGGACCCACGGGGAGCTGTTTTTT CASSPPAGGTHGELFF
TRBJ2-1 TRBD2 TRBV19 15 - TGTGCCAGTACCCTGGGGCTAGCGGGAGTCAATGAGCAGTTCTTC CASTLGLAGVNEQFF
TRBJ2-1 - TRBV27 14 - TGTGCCAGCAGACCGGGACAACACGTGGGTGAGCAGTTCTTC CASRPGQHVGEQFF
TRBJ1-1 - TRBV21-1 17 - TGTGCCAGCACAACTCAGGGGCAGGGGGCTGGGAACACTGAAGCTTTCTTT CASTTQGQGAGNTEAFF
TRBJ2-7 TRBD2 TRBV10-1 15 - TGCGCCAGCAGTGGAGAGGGAGGGATTTTCGACGAGCAGTACTTC CASSGEGGIFDEQYF
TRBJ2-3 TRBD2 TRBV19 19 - TGTGCCAGTAGTATAGAGCTAGCGGGAGCTCTTACTAGCACAGATACGCAGTATTTT CASSIELAGALTSTDTQYF
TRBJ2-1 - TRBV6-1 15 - TGTGCCAGCAGTGAAAATGGACAACCCTACAATGAGCAGTTCTTC CASSENGQPYNEQFF
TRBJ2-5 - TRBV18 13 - TGTGCCAGCTCACAGACAGCCCAAGAGACCCAGTACTTC CASSQTAQETQYF
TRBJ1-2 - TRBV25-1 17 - TGTGCCAGCAGTGCCCAGGGAGGCAAAGGGTCTAACTATGGCTACACCTTC CASSAQGGKGSNYGYTF
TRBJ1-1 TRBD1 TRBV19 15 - TGTGCCAGTATCTATGACAGGGGGCGGAACACTGAAGCTTTCTTT CASIYDRGRNTEAFF
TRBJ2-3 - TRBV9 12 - TGTGCCAGCAGCGTAGTGGGAGACACGCAGTATTTT CASSVVGDTQYF
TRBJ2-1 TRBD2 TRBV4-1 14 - TGCGCCAGCGGCCGACTAGCGGACTACAATGAGCAGTTCTTC CASGRLADYNEQFF
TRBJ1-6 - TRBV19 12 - TGTGCCAGTGGGCGGGACTATTCACCCCTCCACTTT CASGRDYSPLHF
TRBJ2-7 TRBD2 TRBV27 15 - TGTGCCAGCAAAAGGACTAGCGGGAGAAGTTCCGAGCAGTACTTC CASKRTSGRSSEQYF
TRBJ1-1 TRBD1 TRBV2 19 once TGTGCCAGCAGGATTAGCCCCCCCTGGGGAGGACAGGAGAACACTGAAGCTTTCTTT CASRISPPWGGQENTEAFF
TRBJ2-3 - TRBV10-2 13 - TGCGCCACGACCGGGACTAGCACAGATACGCAGTATTTT CATTGTSTDTQYF
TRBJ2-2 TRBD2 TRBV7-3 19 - TGTGCCAGCAGCACCGTCCCTACTAGCGGGGGGTGGGTAACCGGGGAGCTGTTTTTT CASSTVPTSGGWVTGELFF
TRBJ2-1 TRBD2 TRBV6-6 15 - TGTGCCAGCAGTCCGGCGGGGGGGCCCTACAATGAGCAGTTCTTC CASSPAGGPYNEQFF
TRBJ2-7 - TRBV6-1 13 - TGTGCCAGCAGTGAACTAGCGTTTTACGAGCAGTACTTC CASSELAFYEQYF
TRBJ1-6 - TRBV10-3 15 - TGTGCCATCAGGGAAGACTTCACAAAGGACGGGGCCCTCCACTTT CAIREDFTKDGALHF
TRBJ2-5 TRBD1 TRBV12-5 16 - TGTGCTAGTGGTTTGGTAAATAGGCCAGGGGGAGAGACCCAGTACTTC CASGLVNRPGGETQYF
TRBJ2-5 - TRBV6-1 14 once TGTGCCAGCAGTGGACGTGGGAGCGGGGAGACCCAGTACTTC CASSGRGSGETQYF
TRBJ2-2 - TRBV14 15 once TGTGCCAGCAGCCAAGTGGGCCGGAGGACCGGGGAGCTGTTTTTT CASSQVGRRTGELFF
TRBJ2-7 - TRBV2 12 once TGTGCCAGCAGGAAGCCAGGGAACGAGCAGTACTTC CASRKPGNEQYF
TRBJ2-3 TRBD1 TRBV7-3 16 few TGTGCCAGCAGCTTAGTGGGACAGGGTTTCGCAGATACGCAGTATTTT CASSLVGQGFADTQYF